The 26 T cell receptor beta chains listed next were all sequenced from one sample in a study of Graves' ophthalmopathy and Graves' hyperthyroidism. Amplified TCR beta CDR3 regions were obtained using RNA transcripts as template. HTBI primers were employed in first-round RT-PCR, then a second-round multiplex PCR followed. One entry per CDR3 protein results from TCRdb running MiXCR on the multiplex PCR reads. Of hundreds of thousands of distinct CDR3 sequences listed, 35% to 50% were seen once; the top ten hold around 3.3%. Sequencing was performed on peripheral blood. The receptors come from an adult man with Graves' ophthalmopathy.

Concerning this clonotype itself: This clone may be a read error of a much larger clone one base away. CDR3 amino acids: CASSLAPGGYTGAFF. The CDR3 nucleotides read TGTGCCAGCAGCTTGGCCCCAGGGGGCTACACTGGAGCTTTCTTT. The chain uses TRBV9 and TRBJ1-1; 8 positions match TRBD1. Germline V gene lookup returns CDR1 SGDLS and CDR2 YYNGEE. CDR3 length equals 15 residues.

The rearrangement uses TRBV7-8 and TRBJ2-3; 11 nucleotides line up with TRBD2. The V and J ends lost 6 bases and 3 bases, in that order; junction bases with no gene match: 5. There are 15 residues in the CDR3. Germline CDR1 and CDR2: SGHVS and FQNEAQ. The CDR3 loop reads CASSRWTSGTDTQYF. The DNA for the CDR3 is TGTGCCAGCAGTCGCTGGACTAGCGGGACAGATACGCAGTATTTT.

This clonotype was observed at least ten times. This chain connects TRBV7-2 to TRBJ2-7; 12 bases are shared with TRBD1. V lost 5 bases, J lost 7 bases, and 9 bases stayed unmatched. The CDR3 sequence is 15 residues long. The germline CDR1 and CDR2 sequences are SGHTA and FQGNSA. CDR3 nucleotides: TGTGCCAGCAGCCCGAGGGACAGGGGGCGGTGGGAGCAGTACTTC. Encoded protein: CASSPRDRGRWEQYF.

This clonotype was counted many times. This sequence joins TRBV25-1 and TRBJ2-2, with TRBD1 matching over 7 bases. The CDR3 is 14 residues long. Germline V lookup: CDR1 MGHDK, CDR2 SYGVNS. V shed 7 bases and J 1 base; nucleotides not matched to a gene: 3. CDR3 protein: CASTDRRNTGELFF. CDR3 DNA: TGTGCCAGCACGGACAGGAGGAACACCGGGGAGCTGTTTTTT.

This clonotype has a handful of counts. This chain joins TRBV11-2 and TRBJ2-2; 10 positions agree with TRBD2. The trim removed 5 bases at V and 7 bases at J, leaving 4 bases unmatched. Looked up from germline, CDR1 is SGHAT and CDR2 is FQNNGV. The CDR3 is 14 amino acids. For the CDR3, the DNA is TGTGCCAGCAGCACTAGCGGGGCGAGCGGGGAGCTGTTTTTT. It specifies CASSTSGASGELFF.

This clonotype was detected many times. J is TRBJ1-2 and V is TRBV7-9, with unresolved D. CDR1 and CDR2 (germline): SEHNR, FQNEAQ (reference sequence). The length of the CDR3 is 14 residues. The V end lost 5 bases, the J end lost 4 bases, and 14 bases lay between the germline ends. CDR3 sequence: CASSDNSKSYGYTF. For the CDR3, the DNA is TGTGCCAGCAGCGACAATTCTAAGTCCTATGGCTACACCTTC.

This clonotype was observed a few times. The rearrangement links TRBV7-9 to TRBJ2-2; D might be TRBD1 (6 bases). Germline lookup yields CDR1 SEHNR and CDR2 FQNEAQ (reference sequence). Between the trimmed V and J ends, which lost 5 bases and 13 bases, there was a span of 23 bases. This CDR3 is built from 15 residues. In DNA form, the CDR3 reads TGTGCCAGCAGCCCCCCCGGGACATTGGCTGCGGCGCTGTTTTTT. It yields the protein CASSPPGTLAAALFF.

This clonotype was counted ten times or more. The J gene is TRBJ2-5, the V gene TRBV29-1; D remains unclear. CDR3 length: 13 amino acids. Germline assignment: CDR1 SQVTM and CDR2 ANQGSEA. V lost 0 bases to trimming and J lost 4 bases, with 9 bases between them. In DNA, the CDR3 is TGCAGCGTTGAAGAGTATGCTTCAGAGACCCAGTACTTC. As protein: CSVEEYASETQYF. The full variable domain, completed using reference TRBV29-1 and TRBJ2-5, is SAVISQKPSRDICQRGTSLTIQCQVDSQVTMMFWYRQQPGQSLTLIATANQGSEATYESGFVIDKFPISRPNLTFSTLTVSNMSPEDSSIYLCSVEEYASETQYFGPGTRLLVL.

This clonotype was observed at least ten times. The CDR3 DNA is TGCAGTGCTTTGACAGGGTCAGGACTAAATTCACCCCTCCACTTT. It encodes CSALTGSGLNSPLHF. This chain uses TRBV20-1 with TRBJ1-6; 7 nucleotides align to TRBD1. Looked up from germline, CDR1 is DFQATT and CDR2 is SNEGSKA (reference sequence). CDR3 length: 15 residues. Germline trimming cut 5 bases from V and 7 bases from J; bases unmatched to any gene: 11.

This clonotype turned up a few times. The CDR3 bases are TGTGCCAGCAGCCTAACTCCTAGCGGGGCCCTCCAAGAGACCCAGTACTTC. It translates to CASSLTPSGALQETQYF. V is TRBV13 and J is TRBJ2-5, with 9 bases fitting TRBD2. This CDR3 comprises 17 residues. The V gene end was trimmed by 5 bases and the J gene end by 1 base; junction bases not matched to a gene: 11. Germline assignment: CDR1 PRHDT and CDR2 FYEKMQ (reference sequence).

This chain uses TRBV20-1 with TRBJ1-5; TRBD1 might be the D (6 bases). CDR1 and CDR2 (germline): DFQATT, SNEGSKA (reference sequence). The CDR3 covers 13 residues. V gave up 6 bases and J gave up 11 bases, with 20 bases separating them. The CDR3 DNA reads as TGCAGTGCAAGGGGGAGGGCCGATGAGACCCAGCATTTT. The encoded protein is CSARGRADETQHF.

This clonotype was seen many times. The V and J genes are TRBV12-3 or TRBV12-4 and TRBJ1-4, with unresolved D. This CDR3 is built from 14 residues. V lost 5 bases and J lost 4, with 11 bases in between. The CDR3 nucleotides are TGTGCCAGCAGTCCTGGACGGTTTAATGAAAAACTGTTTTTT. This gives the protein CASSPGRFNEKLFF.

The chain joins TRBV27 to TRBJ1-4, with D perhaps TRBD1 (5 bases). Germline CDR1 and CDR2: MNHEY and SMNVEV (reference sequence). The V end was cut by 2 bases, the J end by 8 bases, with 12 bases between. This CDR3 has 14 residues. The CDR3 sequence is CASSLMGVGEKLFF. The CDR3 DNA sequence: TGTGCCAGCAGTTTAATGGGGGTGGGAGAAAAACTGTTTTTT.

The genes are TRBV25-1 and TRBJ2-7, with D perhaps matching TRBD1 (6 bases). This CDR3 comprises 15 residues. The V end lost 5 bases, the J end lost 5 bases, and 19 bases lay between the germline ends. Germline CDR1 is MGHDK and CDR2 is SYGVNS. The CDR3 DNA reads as TGTGCCAGCAGTTACTCCCCTGGGGGCATTGACGAGCAGTACTTC. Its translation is CASSYSPGGIDEQYF.

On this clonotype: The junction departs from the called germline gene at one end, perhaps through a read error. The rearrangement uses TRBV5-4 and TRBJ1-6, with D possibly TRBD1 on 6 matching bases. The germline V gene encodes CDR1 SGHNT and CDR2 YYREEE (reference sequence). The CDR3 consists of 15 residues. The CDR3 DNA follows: TGTTCCAGCAGCTTGATAGGGGGAGGAAATTCACCCCTCCACTTT. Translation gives CSSSLIGGGNSPLHF.

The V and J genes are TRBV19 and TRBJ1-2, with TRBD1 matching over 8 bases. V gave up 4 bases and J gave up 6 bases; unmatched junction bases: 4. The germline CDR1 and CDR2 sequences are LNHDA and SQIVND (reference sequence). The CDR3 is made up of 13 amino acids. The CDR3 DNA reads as TGTGCCAGTAGTAGACAGGGGACCGATGGCTACACCTTC. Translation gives CASSRQGTDGYTF.

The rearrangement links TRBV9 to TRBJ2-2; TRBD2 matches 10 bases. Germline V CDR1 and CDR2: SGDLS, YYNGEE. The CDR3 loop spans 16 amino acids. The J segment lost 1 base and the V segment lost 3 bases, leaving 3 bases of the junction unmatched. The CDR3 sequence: CASSATSGMNTGELFF. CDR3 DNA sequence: TGTGCCAGCAGCGCAACTAGCGGGATGAACACCGGGGAGCTGTTTTTT.

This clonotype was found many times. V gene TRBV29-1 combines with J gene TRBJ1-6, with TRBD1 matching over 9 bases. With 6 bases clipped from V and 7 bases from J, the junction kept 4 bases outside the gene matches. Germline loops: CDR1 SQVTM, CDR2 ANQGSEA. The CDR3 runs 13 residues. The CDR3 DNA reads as TGCAGCGTCTCCGGGACAGGGAATTCACCCCTCCACTTT. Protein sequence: CSVSGTGNSPLHF.

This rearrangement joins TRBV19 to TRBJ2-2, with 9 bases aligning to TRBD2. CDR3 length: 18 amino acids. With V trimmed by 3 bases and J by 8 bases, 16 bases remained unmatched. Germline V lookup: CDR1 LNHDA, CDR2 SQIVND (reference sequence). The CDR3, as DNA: TGTGCCAGTAGTATTCCCCTCCTCATAGCGGGAGCGGGGGGGGAGCTGTTTTTT. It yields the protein CASSIPLLIAGAGGELFF.

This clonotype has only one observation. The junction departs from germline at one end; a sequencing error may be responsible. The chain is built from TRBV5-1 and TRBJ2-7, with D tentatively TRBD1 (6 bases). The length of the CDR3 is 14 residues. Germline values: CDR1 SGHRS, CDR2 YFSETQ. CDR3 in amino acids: CASSFFQGPYEQYF. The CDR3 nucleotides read TGTGCCAGCAGTTTTTTCCAGGGGCCCTACGAGCAGTACTTC.

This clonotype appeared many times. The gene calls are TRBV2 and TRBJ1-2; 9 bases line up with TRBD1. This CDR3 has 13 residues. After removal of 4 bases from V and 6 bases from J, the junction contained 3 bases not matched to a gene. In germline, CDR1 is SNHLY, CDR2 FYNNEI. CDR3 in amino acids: CASSAGTGNGYTF. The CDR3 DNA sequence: TGTGCCAGCAGTGCCGGGACAGGGAATGGCTACACCTTC.

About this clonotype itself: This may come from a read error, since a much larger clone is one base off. The CDR3 DNA reads as TGCAGTGTTAGGGCGGACAGCCGTTCAAATCAGCCCCAGCATTTT. Translated, it gives CSVRADSRSNQPQHF. The gene calls are TRBV20-1 and TRBJ1-5; a possible D gene is TRBD1 (6 bases). With 7 bases removed from V and 4 bases from J, the gap between germline ends came to 20 bases. Germline CDR1 is DFQATT and CDR2 is SNEGSKA (reference sequence). The CDR3 spans 15 residues.

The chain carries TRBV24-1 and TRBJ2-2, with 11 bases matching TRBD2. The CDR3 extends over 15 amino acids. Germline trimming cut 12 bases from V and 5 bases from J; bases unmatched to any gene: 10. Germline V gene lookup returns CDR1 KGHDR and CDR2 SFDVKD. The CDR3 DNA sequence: TGTGCCTCCGGACAGACTAGCGGGATTACCGGGGAGCTGTTTTTT. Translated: CASGQTSGITGELFF.

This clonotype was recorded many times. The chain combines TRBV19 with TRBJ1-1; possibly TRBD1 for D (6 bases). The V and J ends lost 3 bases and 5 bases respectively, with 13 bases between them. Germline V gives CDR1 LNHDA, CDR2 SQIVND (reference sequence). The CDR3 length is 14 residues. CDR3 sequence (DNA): TGTGCCAGTAGTATTGGAGGGGGGGCAACTGAAGCTTTCTTT. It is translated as CASSIGGGATEAFF. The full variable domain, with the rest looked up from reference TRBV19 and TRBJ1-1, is DGGITQSPKYLFRKEGQNVTLSCEQNLNHDAMYWYRQDPGQGLRLIYYSQIVNDFQKGDIAEGYSVSREKKESFPLTVTSAQKNPTAFYLCASSIGGGATEAFFGQGTRLTVV.

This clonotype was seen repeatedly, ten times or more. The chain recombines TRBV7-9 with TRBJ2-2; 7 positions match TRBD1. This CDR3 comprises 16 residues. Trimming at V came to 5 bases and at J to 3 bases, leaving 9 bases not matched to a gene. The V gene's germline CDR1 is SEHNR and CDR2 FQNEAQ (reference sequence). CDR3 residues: CASSKTGTIYTGELFF. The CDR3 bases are TGTGCCAGCAGCAAGACAGGGACGATTTACACCGGGGAGCTGTTTTTT. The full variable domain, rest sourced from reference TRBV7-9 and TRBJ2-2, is DTGVSQNPRHKITKRGQNVTFRCDPISEHNRLYWYRQTLGQGPEFLTYFQNEAQLEKSRLLSDRFSAERPKGSFSTLEIQRTEQGDSAMYLCASSKTGTIYTGELFFGEGSRLTVL.

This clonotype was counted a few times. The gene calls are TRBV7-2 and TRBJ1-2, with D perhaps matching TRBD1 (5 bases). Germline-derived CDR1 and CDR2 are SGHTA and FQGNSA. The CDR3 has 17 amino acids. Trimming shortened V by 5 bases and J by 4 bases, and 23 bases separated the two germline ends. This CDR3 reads CASSPDGGVAGSYGYTF. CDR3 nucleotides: TGTGCCAGCAGCCCCGATGGGGGGGTAGCGGGGAGCTATGGCTACACCTTC.